A selection of T cell receptor beta chains follows, all from one sample in a study of cytomegalovirus exposure and HLA in healthy donors. The table came from immunoSEQ multiplex PCR; TCRdb's copy has only in-frame clones and leaves some out. Among 200,000 to 250,000 clones listed, more than 70% were seen once. The sequencing sample was made of PBMCs. The source of these receptors is a human donor in good health. The CDR3 runs from the conserved cysteine through the conserved F or W. Fields, in order: clone size, D gene, J gene, V gene, CDR3 DNA, CDR3 protein. A D gene is named only where the DNA matches it firmly. Size tells how often a clone was seen (once, few, many) or the class of an expanded clone, and some rows leave it out.

>-|TRBD2|TRBJ2-2|TRBV7-9
TGTGCCAGCAGCTTAAGAGCGGGAGCTTTCGGGGAGCTGTTTTTT
CASSLRAGAFGELFF
>-|-|TRBJ2-2|TRBV7-9
TGTGCCAGCAGCTTAGGAAGGGGCACCGGGGAGCTGTTTTTT
CASSLGRGTGELFF
>few|-|TRBJ2-7|TRBV28
TGTGCCAGCAGCGAGACCTACGAGCAGTACTTC
CASSETYEQYF
>once|-|TRBJ2-7|TRBV1
TGCACCAGCAGACCGGGACTAGCGGGAGTCGAGCAGTACTTC
CTSRPGLAGVEQYF
>-|-|TRBJ2-1|TRBV5-4
TGTGCCAGCAGGCCCCCAAAAAACTCGATATACAATGAGCAGTTCTTC
CASRPPKNSIYNEQFF
>-|TRBD2|TRBJ2-5|TRBV18
TGTGCCAGCTCACCGAGGGAGGGGTACCAAGAGACCCAGTACTTC
CASSPREGYQETQYF
>once|TRBD1|TRBJ2-3|TRBV7-9
TGTGCCAGCAGCCCCCAGACAGGGGGCAACGGAGATACGCAGTATTTT
CASSPQTGGNGDTQYF
>-|TRBD1|TRBJ1-3|TRBV28
TGTGCCAGCAGCACCGGGACAGGGACCCGGGCCATATATTTT
CASSTGTGTRAIYF
>-|-|TRBJ2-1|TRBV2
TGTGCCAGCAGAGCGGGACAACCCTACAATGAGCAGTTCTTC
CASRAGQPYNEQFF
>-|TRBD2|TRBJ2-1|TRBV25-1
TGTGCCAGCAGTCCTACTAGCGGGGTCTACAATGAGCAGTTCTTC
CASSPTSGVYNEQFF
>-|-|TRBJ1-1|TRBV18
TGTGCCAGCTCACCACCTAGTTCCCAGAACACTGAAGCTTTCTTT
CASSPPSSQNTEAFF
>-|TRBD1|TRBJ1-4|TRBV10-3
TGTGCCATCACCAGTGGACAGGCAGCTGAAAAACTGTTTTTT
CAITSGQAAEKLFF
>-|TRBD2|TRBJ2-7|TRBV6-5
TGTGCCAGCAGTTACTCGATTCTAGCGGGAAGCCACGAGCAGTACTTC
CASSYSILAGSHEQYF
>-|-|TRBJ1-2|TRBV5-5
TGTGCCAGCAGCTCGTATTGGGGCGAAGATGGCTACACCTTC
CASSSYWGEDGYTF
>-|TRBD2|TRBJ2-7|TRBV19
TGTGCCAGTAGTACCGACTTCTCTAGCGGGCTCGAGCAGTACTTC
CASSTDFSSGLEQYF
>-|-|TRBJ2-3|TRBV13
TGTGCCAGCAGCTTCTCGGACAGACGCACAGATACGCAGTATTTT
CASSFSDRRTDTQYF
>-|TRBD2|TRBJ2-7|TRBV4-2
TGTGCCAGCAGCCCCTCTAGCGGGAGGGCCAAATGGGAGCAGTACTTC
CASSPSSGRAKWEQYF
>once|TRBD2|TRBJ2-1|TRBV29-1
TGCAGCGTGGCCGGGACTAGCGACAAGCAGTTCTTC
CSVAGTSDKQFF
>-|-|TRBJ1-3|TRBV4-3
TGCGCCAGCAGCCAAGTATTTGGGCGGGGAACCTCTGGAAACACCATATATTTT
CASSQVFGRGTSGNTIYF
>-|-|TRBJ2-5|TRBV6-4
TGTGCCAGCAGTGCTAATTTTCAAGAGACCCAGTACTTC
CASSANFQETQYF
>-|-|TRBJ2-6|TRBV6-1
TGTGCCAGCAGTGACCCAGGGAAAGCCCCCTCTGGGGCCAACGTCCTGACTTTC
CASSDPGKAPSGANVLTF
>-|-|TRBJ2-1|TRBV5-1
TGCGCCAGCAGCGGACAGGGAACAGCGGGAAATGAGCAGTTCTTC
CASSGQGTAGNEQFF
>-|TRBD1|TRBJ2-7|TRBV4-3
TGCGCCAGCAGCCAGACACAGGGGGTAAGCTACGAGCAGTACTTC
CASSQTQGVSYEQYF
>-|-|TRBJ2-3|TRBV4-3
TGCGCCAGCAGCCCTCGGGGTGAAGCAGATACGCAGTATTTT
CASSPRGEADTQYF
>-|TRBD2|TRBJ2-1|TRBV10-3
TGTGCCATCAGTGGAGATAGCGGGAGGGCCTTTGAGCAGTTCTTC
CAISGDSGRAFEQFF
>-|-|TRBJ2-1|TRBV15
TGTGCCACCAGCCCCTTCCCCCCGGCCCGGAGGGCCAGGTACAATGAGCAGTTCTTC
CATSPFPPARRARYNEQFF
>-|-|TRBJ2-7|TRBV19
TGTGCCAGTAGATCCGTCGGGAGCGGCTCCTACGAGCAGTACTTC
CASRSVGSGSYEQYF
>-|-|TRBJ2-1|TRBV30
TGTGCCTGGAGTGTAGGGGCGCTGGTCAATGAGCAGTTCTTC
CAWSVGALVNEQFF
>-|TRBD1|TRBJ1-2|TRBV18
TGTGCCAGCTCACCGGACAGGGCTTCTAACTATGGCTACACCTTC
CASSPDRASNYGYTF
>-|-|TRBJ2-2|TRBV10-2
TGCGCCAGCAGTGTCGAAGGGGTGGACACCGGGGAGCTGTTTTTT
CASSVEGVDTGELFF
>-|TRBD1|TRBJ2-7|TRBV19
TGTGCCAGTAGTTCACCGGGACAGGGCCACGAGCAGTACTTC
CASSSPGQGHEQYF
>-|TRBD1|TRBJ2-1|TRBV5-1
TGCGCCAGCAGCTTGACTATACAGGGGGCAGGTAATGAGCAGTTCTTC
CASSLTIQGAGNEQFF
>-|TRBD2|TRBJ2-7|TRBV28
TGTGCCAGCAGTTTAATAGCGGGAGTCAACCACGAGCAGTACTTC
CASSLIAGVNHEQYF
>-|TRBD1|TRBJ2-3|TRBV15
TGTGCCACCAGGAGGGGACAGCATACGAACACAGATACGCAGTATTTT
CATRRGQHTNTDTQYF
>-|TRBD1|TRBJ1-5|TRBV30
TGTGCCTGGAGTGGACAGGGGAATCAGCCCCAGCATTTT
CAWSGQGNQPQHF
>-|-|TRBJ1-5|TRBV6-1
TGTGCCAGCAGTGGCGGGACGCCGAAGGGCAATCAGCCCCAGCATTTT
CASSGGTPKGNQPQHF
>-|-|TRBJ1-5|TRBV5-4
TGTGCCAGCTCCCCCAACCGGGGTCAGCCCCAGCATTTT
CASSPNRGQPQHF
>-|-|TRBJ2-7|TRBV4-3
TGCGCCAGCAGCCAAGCGTCAGCGTTACCCGACGAGCAGTACTTC
CASSQASALPDEQYF
>-|TRBD1|TRBJ1-4|TRBV2
TGTGCCAGCAGTCTGGACAGGACTAATGAAAAACTGTTTTTT
CASSLDRTNEKLFF
>-|-|TRBJ1-2|TRBV19
TGTGCCAGTAGTATGCGGAAAGGCTACACCTTC
CASSMRKGYTF
>-|TRBD2|TRBJ2-5|TRBV4-1
TGCGCCAGCAGCGGTTTAGGGCGGGAGGGCCGTCCAGAGACCCAGTACTTC
CASSGLGREGRPETQYF
>-|TRBD1|TRBJ2-4|TRBV27
TGTGCCAGCAGTCCCCGGGACAGGGGGGACATTCAGTACTTC
CASSPRDRGDIQYF
>-|-|TRBJ2-1|TRBV5-1
TGCGCCAGCAGCACCGGACTAAACCCTTCCTACAATGAGCAGTTCTTC
CASSTGLNPSYNEQFF
>-|TRBD2|TRBJ2-1|TRBV13
TGTGCCAGCAGCCCCGGGACTAGCGGTTACAATGAGCAGTTCTTC
CASSPGTSGYNEQFF
>-|-|TRBJ2-1|TRBV5-1
TGCGCCAGCAGCTCCCAACTGAAATCCTCCTACAATGAGCAGTTCTTC
CASSSQLKSSYNEQFF
>-|-|TRBJ2-3|TRBV20-1
TGCAGTGCTGAGTGGTCAGATACGCAGTATTTT
CSAEWSDTQYF
>-|TRBD2|TRBJ2-7|TRBV14
TGTGCCAGCAGCCAAGAACTAGCGGGAGAAGAGCAGTACTTC
CASSQELAGEEQYF
>-|-|TRBJ2-7|TRBV27
TGTGCCAGCAGCCCCGGGACAACCACCTACGAGCAGTACTTC
CASSPGTTTYEQYF
>-|TRBD1|TRBJ1-2|TRBV6-6
TGTGCCAGCAGTTACAAGCAGGACAGGGCTCGTGGCTACACCTTC
CASSYKQDRARGYTF
>-|TRBD1|TRBJ2-7|TRBV11-2
TGTGCCAGCAGCTTAGGGACAGGGGACGAGCAGTACTTC
CASSLGTGDEQYF
>-|-|TRBJ1-2|TRBV10-3
TGTGCCATCAGTGAGTCGACAGGTTGGGGCTACACCTTC
CAISESTGWGYTF
>-|TRBD2|TRBJ2-5|TRBV11-3
TGTGCCAGCAGCTTCGGACTAGCGGGAGGCGCGGCGGAGACCCAGTACTTC
CASSFGLAGGAAETQYF
>-|-|TRBJ2-2|TRBV7-9
TGTGCCAGCAGCCTAAACACCGGGGAGCTGTTTTTT
CASSLNTGELFF
>-|-|TRBJ2-7|TRBV6-5
TGTGCCAGCAGTCTATCTCAAAACTCCTACGAGCAGTACTTC
CASSLSQNSYEQYF
>-|TRBD2|TRBJ2-1|TRBV27
TGTGCCAGCAGTCCCACTAGCGGGAGGGCCGAATTACGCGGTGAGCAGTTCTTC
CASSPTSGRAELRGEQFF